The entry below gives a single TCR beta chain sequence along with its context. The antigen is not known. The source of the sample is a study of cytomegalovirus exposure and HLA in healthy donors. Study observations and caveats: Donor immune exposure was known only as CMV serostatus. One variant, a missense change in DCLRE1C, was linked in a later analysis to TCR beta V- and J-gene trimming.

PCR was performed using 60 Vbeta and 13 Jbeta primers. TCRdb's table, derived via immunoSEQ multiplex PCR, lists solely in-frame clones and lacks some. The sample consists of 150,000 to 200,000 clones, around two thirds of them appearing once. Trimming removed 5 bases from V and 8 bases from J; junction bases left unmatched: 12. CDR1 SGHTA and CDR2 FQGNSA come from the germline V gene. This CDR3 is 18 amino acids long. The chain joins TRBV7-2 to TRBJ2-1; TRBD2 agrees at 16 bases. The origin of this receptor is a man aged 40-49 years in good health and CMV-seronegative. What was sequenced was PBMCs. The CDR3 nucleotides are TGTGCCAGCAGCGCCAGGGGACTAGCGGGAGGGCCGGCGGATGAGCAGTTCTTC. Its translation: CASSARGLAGGPADEQFF.